The rows below give T cell receptor beta chains drawn from one sample of a study of CD8 T cells in ankylosing spondylitis. One entry per CDR3 protein results from TCRdb running MiXCR on the 5' RACE reads. The sample has under 250,000 distinct CDR3 sequences, roughly a tenth seen once. The material sequenced was blood, either unsorted or a sorted T cell fraction (not recorded which). Every receptor here comes from a male donor with ankylosing spondylitis or in good health (not recorded which). CDR3s include the opening cysteine and the closing phenylalanine or tryptophan. Each record gives: clone size, V gene, J gene, CDR3 length, D gene, CDR3 DNA, CDR3 protein. The D gene is left open where the match is weak. Clone size is shown for a subset of rows, as once, few, many or a class of expanded clone.

few	TRBV9	TRBJ2-3	14	.	TGTGCCAGCAGCGTAACGGACCCGCGGGATACGCAGTATTTT	CASSVTDPRDTQYF
many	TRBV5-1	TRBJ2-1	15	.	TGCGCCAGCAACCTAGACGGGGACTCCTACAATGAGCAGTTCTTC	CASNLDGDSYNEQFF
.	TRBV7-9	TRBJ1-2	16	TRBD1	TGTGCCAGCAGCTTAGACGGGGGACAGGGAGGGTATGGCTACACCTTC	CASSLDGGQGGYGYTF
many	TRBV12-3/TRBV12-4	TRBJ2-1	16	.	TGTGCCAGTAACCGGATCCTCTACTCGGCCAACAATGAGCAGTTCTTC	CASNRILYSANNEQFF
many	TRBV29-1	TRBJ1-2	16	.	TGCAGCGTTGAGTTCTCACGGAGGGGTGAACTCTATGGCTACACCTTC	CSVEFSRRGELYGYTF
.	TRBV12-3/TRBV12-4	TRBJ1-1	14	.	TGTGCCAGCAGTCCATCAAATGTTATCACTGAAGCTTTCTTT	CASSPSNVITEAFF
many	TRBV29-1	TRBJ2-1	12	TRBD2	TGCAGCGGGGGACTAGCGGACAATGAGCAGTTCTTC	CSGGLADNEQFF
many	TRBV12-3/TRBV12-4	TRBJ2-7	14	TRBD1	TGTGCCAGCAGTTCGACAGGGCCCGACCACGAGCAGTACTTC	CASSSTGPDHEQYF
.	TRBV10-3	TRBJ2-5	16	TRBD2	TGTGCCATCAGTGACCCCGGACTAGCGGGGAGAGAGACCCAGTACTTC	CAISDPGLAGRETQYF
many	TRBV20-1	TRBJ1-1	15	.	TGCAGGTCTGGTCGGTACCGGGAGGGGAACACTGAAGCTTTCTTT	CRSGRYREGNTEAFF
many	TRBV20-1	TRBJ2-3	15	.	TGCAGTGCTAGAGCAAACGGGGGGCGCACAGATACGCAGTATTTT	CSARANGGRTDTQYF
many	TRBV25-1	TRBJ2-1	16	TRBD2	TGTGCCAGCAGTGGGGGGACTAGCGGTCCCTACAATGAGCAGTTCTTC	CASSGGTSGPYNEQFF
few	TRBV30	TRBJ2-5	12	.	TGTGCCTGGAGTGTCTGGGAAGAGACCCAGTACTTC	CAWSVWEETQYF
.	TRBV10-3	TRBJ2-1	15	TRBD1	TGTGGCATCAGAAAGGGGGCGGCACCAAACAATGAGCAGTTCTTC	CGIRKGAAPNNEQFF
many	TRBV25-1	TRBJ2-1	11	.	TGTGCCAGCCCCGTGGAGGATGAGCAGTTCTTC	CASPVEDEQFF
many	TRBV29-1	TRBJ2-1	14	TRBD2	TGCAGCGTTGAAAGGACTAGCGGTAACAATGAGCAGTTCTTC	CSVERTSGNNEQFF
many	TRBV29-1	TRBJ1-1	13	.	TGCAGCGTCGGTGACAGGATAGGCACTGAAGCTTTCTTT	CSVGDRIGTEAFF
many	TRBV10-3	TRBJ2-1	12	.	TGTGCCATCAGTGAAGGAGGAAATGAGCAGTTCTTC	CAISEGGNEQFF
many	TRBV20-1	TRBJ2-5	18	.	TGCAGTGCTAGAGGCCAAGGGGGGGCCCAGGGGTCTCAAGAGACCCAGTACTTC	CSARGQGGAQGSQETQYF
many	TRBV29-1	TRBJ1-1	11	.	TGCAGCGTTGAAGATCGGGGTGAAGCTTTCTTT	CSVEDRGEAFF
many	TRBV4-2	TRBJ2-3	19	TRBD1	TGTGCCAGCCTAAGGGGACAGGCTAAGGGTAGGGGAGGCACAGATACGCAGTATTTT	CASLRGQAKGRGGTDTQYF
many	TRBV12-3/TRBV12-4	TRBJ2-1	14	.	TGTGCCAGCAGTCGACAGGTAGGCGTCGCTGAGCAGTTCTTC	CASSRQVGVAEQFF
.	TRBV7-9	TRBJ1-5	11	TRBD1	TGTGCCAGCAGCCAGGGGGGGGCCCAGCATTTT	CASSQGGAQHF
many	TRBV3-1	TRBJ1-1	14	.	TGTGCCAGCAGCGGGAACCATCGGGGCACTGAAGCTTTCTTT	CASSGNHRGTEAFF
many	TRBV3-1	TRBJ1-2	15	.	TGTGCCAGCAGCACAACAAGTCAAGGACAAGGTGGCTACACCTTC	CASSTTSQGQGGYTF
many	TRBV12-3/TRBV12-4	TRBJ2-2	14	TRBD1	TGTGCCAGCAGAGGGACAGGGAACACCGGGGAGCTGTTTTTT	CASRGTGNTGELFF
.	TRBV4-1	TRBJ2-5	18	TRBD2	TGCGCCAGCAGCCTCCGGGCCCGGGGACTAGCGGGAGAGGAGACCCAGTACTTC	CASSLRARGLAGEETQYF
few	TRBV10-3	TRBJ1-2	13	.	TGTGCCATCAGTTTGGGACGGCTCTATGGCTACACCTTC	CAISLGRLYGYTF
few	TRBV7-9	TRBJ1-2	13	.	TGTGCCAGCAGCCCCCGCGAGATCTATGGCTACACCTTC	CASSPREIYGYTF
few	TRBV6-1	TRBJ2-2	16	TRBD1	TGTGCCAGCAGACCCGACAGGGGGCTGGACACCGGGGAGCTGTTTTTT	CASRPDRGLDTGELFF
many	TRBV15	TRBJ2-3	15	.	TGTGCCACCAGCAGAGGGTCTGAGAGTGCAGATACGCAGTATTTT	CATSRGSESADTQYF
.	TRBV19	TRBJ2-2	15	TRBD2	TGTGCCACCTCTTCGGGACTAGCCGCCACCGGGGAGCTGTTTTTT	CATSSGLAATGELFF